This is a list of T cell receptor beta chains from one sample in a study of blood T cell repertoires in COVID-19. Using immunoSEQ multiplex PCR, the repertoire was profiled, and TCRdb retains in-frame clones only, with some absent. The table includes 150,000 or so clones, about nine tenths detected once. The sample comprised peripheral blood. The receptor set was obtained from a man aged 25 to 45 with COVID-19, enrolled during active disease. The CDR3 runs from the conserved cysteine through the conserved F or W. A D gene is named only where the DNA matches it firmly. Expanded clones get a size class; other rows say once, few or many, or leave the size out.

clone_size | j_call | v_call | d_call | cdr3_nt | cdr3_aa
NA | TRBJ2-5 | TRBV19 | TRBD2 | TGTGCCAGTAGTATGGTGACTAGCTACATAGGGACCCAGTACTTC | CASSMVTSYIGTQYF
NA | TRBJ1-5 | TRBV2 | NA | TGTGCCAGCACCCTAACGGGTCAGCCCCAGCATTTT | CASTLTGQPQHF
NA | TRBJ2-7 | TRBV10-3 | TRBD1 | TGTGCCATCAGTGAGCCTAGGACAGGGTCCTACGAGCAGTACTTC | CAISEPRTGSYEQYF
NA | TRBJ2-2 | TRBV4-2 | TRBD2 | TGTGCCAGCAGCCAAGGTCTAGGGTCGGGACTAGGAGATACCGGGGAGCTGTTTTTT | CASSQGLGSGLGDTGELFF
NA | TRBJ2-2 | TRBV19 | TRBD1 | TGTGCCAGCTACAGGGGCGAAGGCACCGGGGAGCTGTTTTTT | CASYRGEGTGELFF
NA | TRBJ1-1 | TRBV29-1 | NA | TGCAGCGTTGGACAGCAGAACACTGAAGCTTTCTTT | CSVGQQNTEAFF
once | TRBJ2-7 | TRBV7-2 | NA | TGTGCCAGCAGCTTAGCTAGGGAGAACGAGCAGTACTTC | CASSLARENEQYF
NA | TRBJ1-5 | TRBV5-6 | NA | TGTGCCAGCATGGGGCGGCACTCTAATAGCAATCAGCCCCAGCATTTT | CASMGRHSNSNQPQHF
once | TRBJ2-1 | TRBV4-3 | TRBD1 | TGCGCCAGCAGCCAAGATATGGGGACAGGGAACAATGAGCAGTTCTTC | CASSQDMGTGNNEQFF
NA | TRBJ2-7 | TRBV2 | NA | TGTGCCAGCCAGGCAGGGTTCTACGAGCAGTACTTC | CASQAGFYEQYF
NA | TRBJ2-3 | TRBV7-2 | TRBD2 | TGTGCCAGCAGCTGGCTAGCGGCGGTCGATACGCAGTATTTT | CASSWLAAVDTQYF
NA | TRBJ1-4 | TRBV5-5 | NA | TGTGCCAGCAGCTTGTCCCTTGGACAGTCTAATGAAAAACTGTTTTTT | CASSLSLGQSNEKLFF
NA | TRBJ2-7 | TRBV19 | NA | TGTGCCAGTAGTATGTCCACGAGCTCCTACGAGCAGTACTTC | CASSMSTSSYEQYF
NA | TRBJ2-1 | TRBV7-3 | TRBD2 | TGTGCCAGCAGGCCGGGACTAGCGGGGGTAGGAGAGCAGTTCTTC | CASRPGLAGVGEQFF
NA | TRBJ2-2 | TRBV7-3 | NA | TGTGCCAGCAGCTTCCTGGGGAGCGGGACCGGGGAGCTGTTTTTT | CASSFLGSGTGELFF
once | TRBJ2-5 | TRBV5-6 | NA | TGTGCCAGCGCCGGGGGAGAGACCCAGTACTTC | CASAGGETQYF
NA | TRBJ1-3 | TRBV12-3/TRBV12-4 | NA | TGTGCCAGCAGTTTACGGAGAGAGGCCATATATTTT | CASSLRREAIYF
NA | TRBJ1-1 | TRBV18 | NA | TGTGCCAGCTCGACAAGGAACACTGAAGCTTTCTTT | CASSTRNTEAFF
once | TRBJ1-2 | TRBV9 | TRBD1 | TGTGCCAGCAGCCCCATTGAGACAGGGAACTATGGCTACACCTTC | CASSPIETGNYGYTF
once | TRBJ2-1 | TRBV7-3 | NA | TGTGCCAGCAGCTCAGGTGAGGAGCAGTTCTTC | CASSSGEEQFF
NA | TRBJ2-1 | TRBV28 | TRBD1 | TGTGCCAGCAGTGCAGCCTTACCAGGGGGCTCCTACAATGAGCAGTTCTTC | CASSAALPGGSYNEQFF
NA | TRBJ2-5 | TRBV6-4 | NA | TGTGCCAGCAGTGACAGGACAGTAGGGTTAGAGACCCAGTACTTC | CASSDRTVGLETQYF
NA | TRBJ1-2 | TRBV19 | NA | TGTGCCAGTAGTATAGATCCCCACGGCTATGGCTACACCTTC | CASSIDPHGYGYTF
NA | TRBJ2-6 | TRBV24-1 | TRBD1 | TGTGCCACCAGTGACCCCCAGGGGGTGATGTCTGGGGCCAACGTCCTGACTTTC | CATSDPQGVMSGANVLTF
NA | TRBJ2-7 | TRBV20-1 | NA | TGCAGTGCTAGTGCAGGGTCCTACGAGCAGTACTTC | CSASAGSYEQYF
NA | TRBJ1-4 | TRBV27 | NA | TGTGCCAGCAGTTTGTCGGGACAAATGGAAAAACTGTTTTTT | CASSLSGQMEKLFF